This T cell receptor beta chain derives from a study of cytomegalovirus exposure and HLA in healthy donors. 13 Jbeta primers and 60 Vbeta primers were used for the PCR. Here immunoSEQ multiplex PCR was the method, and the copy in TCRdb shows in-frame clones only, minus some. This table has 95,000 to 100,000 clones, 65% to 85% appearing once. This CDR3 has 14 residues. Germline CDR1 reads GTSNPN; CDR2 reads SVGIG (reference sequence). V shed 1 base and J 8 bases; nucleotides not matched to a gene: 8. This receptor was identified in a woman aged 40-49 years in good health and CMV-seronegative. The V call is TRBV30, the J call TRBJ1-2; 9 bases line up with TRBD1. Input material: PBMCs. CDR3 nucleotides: TGTGCCTGGAGTGACTCCGGGACAGGGTGGGGCTACACCTTC. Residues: CAWSDSGTGWGYTF.